A selection of T cell receptor beta chains follows, all from one sample in a study of T cell changes during pregnancy in multiple sclerosis. The protocol was immunoSEQ multiplex PCR, while the TCRdb copy is restricted to in-frame clones and leaves out a portion. The sample holds under 40,000 clones, 70% to 90% seen once. Sequenced material: CD4+ T cells from peripheral blood mononuclear cells, taken before pregnancy. The receptors stem from a female donor with multiple sclerosis, enrolled in a pregnancy study. Both conserved end residues are part of each CDR3. D genes are given only for firm matches. Expanded clones get a size class; other rows say once, few or many, or leave the size out.

TRBV5-1	NA	NA	TRBJ2-7	13	CASSYRDTYEQYF	TGCGCCAGCAGCTACAGGGATACCTACGAGCAGTACTTC
TRBV9	NA	NA	TRBJ1-1	15	CASSVGSSSNTEAFF	TGTGCCAGCAGCGTAGGTAGCAGTTCGAACACTGAAGCTTTCTTT
TRBV28	NA	NA	TRBJ1-5	14	CASSLLGARGPQHF	TGTGCCAGCAGTTTACTAGGGGCCCGAGGCCCCCAGCATTTT
TRBV19	NA	TRBD1	TRBJ2-7	13	CASSRGQAYEQYF	TGTGCCAGTAGCCGAGGACAGGCCTACGAGCAGTACTTC
TRBV5-6	NA	TRBD2	TRBJ2-7	17	CASLGTSGGGAFYEQYF	TGTGCCAGCCTCGGTACTAGCGGGGGGGGAGCATTCTACGAGCAGTACTTC
TRBV5-4	NA	NA	TRBJ2-2	14	CASSLDPGTGELFF	TGTGCCAGCAGCTTGGACCCGGGCACCGGGGAGCTGTTTTTT
TRBV5-1	few	NA	TRBJ1-5	15	CASSLGPYEGQPQHF	TGCGCCAGCAGCTTGGGGCCTTATGAGGGCCAGCCCCAGCATTTT
TRBV29-1	NA	TRBD2	TRBJ2-5	14	CSVASGDIQETQYF	TGCAGCGTTGCTAGCGGGGATATCCAAGAGACCCAGTACTTC
TRBV11-1	NA	NA	TRBJ2-5	15	CASSLRRDTEETQYF	TGTGCCAGCAGCCTCCGCCGGGACACCGAAGAGACCCAGTACTTC
TRBV15	NA	NA	TRBJ2-1	18	CATSSWVGSGDSYNEQFF	TGTGCCACCAGCAGTTGGGTGGGATCAGGGGACTCCTACAATGAGCAGTTCTTC
TRBV7-3	NA	NA	TRBJ1-5	18	CASSLTPTCARPNQPQHF	TGTGCCAGCAGCTTAACGCCGACGTGTGCCAGGCCTAATCAGCCCCAGCATTTT
TRBV2	NA	NA	TRBJ1-4	11	CASREGEKLFF	TGTGCCAGCAGGGAGGGTGAAAAACTGTTTTTT
TRBV10-2	NA	NA	TRBJ2-3	15	CASSESLTTSGTQYF	TGCGCCAGCAGTGAGTCTCTGACTACCTCTGGTACGCAGTATTTT
TRBV10-3	NA	TRBD1	TRBJ1-2	15	CAISVRQGAYYGYTF	TGTGCCATCAGTGTCCGACAGGGGGCCTACTATGGCTACACCTTC
TRBV6-1	NA	NA	TRBJ1-5	15	CASSEGASYNQPQHF	TGTGCCAGCAGTGAGGGGGCCTCCTACAATCAGCCCCAGCATTTT
TRBV9	NA	TRBD1	TRBJ1-5	15	CASSVGQGAYQPQHF	TGTGCCAGCAGCGTAGGTCAGGGGGCCTATCAGCCCCAGCATTTT
TRBV30	NA	NA	TRBJ1-6	13	CAWSPGQNSPLHF	TGTGCCTGGAGTCCCGGACAGAATTCACCCCTCCACTTT
TRBV11-3	NA	NA	TRBJ1-1	14	CASSPSGLNTEAFF	TGTGCCAGCAGCCCAAGCGGGCTGAACACTGAAGCTTTCTTT
TRBV7-2	NA	TRBD2	TRBJ2-5	14	CASSPGGAWETQYF	TGTGCCAGCTCCCCCGGGGGGGCATGGGAGACCCAGTACTTC
TRBV5-4	once	TRBD2	TRBJ2-1	15	CASSLGGLADNEQFF	TGTGCCAGCAGCTTGGGGGGACTAGCGGACAATGAGCAGTTCTTC
TRBV5-8	NA	NA	TRBJ1-1	15	CASSLIWIRRTEAFF	TGTGCCAGCAGCTTGATTTGGATAAGGAGGACTGAAGCTTTCTTT
TRBV30	NA	NA	TRBJ2-6	15	CAWSVGSSGANVLTF	TGTGCCTGGAGCGTAGGGAGCTCTGGGGCCAACGTCCTGACTTTC
TRBV7-3	NA	NA	TRBJ2-1	13	CASSPGLRNEQFF	TGTGCCAGCAGCCCCGGGTTGCGCAATGAGCAGTTCTTC
TRBV6-4	NA	TRBD2	TRBJ2-3	14	CASSEAGESDTQYF	TGTGCCAGCAGTGAAGCGGGGGAATCAGATACGCAGTATTTT